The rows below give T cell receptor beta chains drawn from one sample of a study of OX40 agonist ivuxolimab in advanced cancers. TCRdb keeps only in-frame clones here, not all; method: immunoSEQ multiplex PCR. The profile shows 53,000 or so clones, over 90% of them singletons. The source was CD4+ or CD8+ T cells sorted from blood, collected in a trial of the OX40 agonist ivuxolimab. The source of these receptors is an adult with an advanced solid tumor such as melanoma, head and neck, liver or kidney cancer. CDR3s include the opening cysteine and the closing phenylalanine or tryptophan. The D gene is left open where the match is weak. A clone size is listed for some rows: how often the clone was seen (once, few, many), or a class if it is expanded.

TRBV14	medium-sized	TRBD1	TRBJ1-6	TGTGCCAGCAGCCAAGTCGGGACAGGGTATAATTCACCCCTCCACTTT	CASSQVGTGYNSPLHF
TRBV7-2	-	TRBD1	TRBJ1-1	TGTGCCAGCAGCTGGACAGGGAACACTGAAGCTTTCTTT	CASSWTGNTEAFF
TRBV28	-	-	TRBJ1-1	TGTGCCAGCAGTTTACAGGGGAACACTGAAGCTTTCTTT	CASSLQGNTEAFF
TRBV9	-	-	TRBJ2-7	TGTGCCAGCAGCGTAGCGGGACGGACCTACGAGCAGTACTTC	CASSVAGRTYEQYF
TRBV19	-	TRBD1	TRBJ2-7	TGTGCCAGTAGTATCGAGGACAGGTCGGGTTACGAGCAGTACTTC	CASSIEDRSGYEQYF
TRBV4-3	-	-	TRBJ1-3	TGCGCCAGCAGCCCCCTCGGCCGGGAGATTGTCCCTGGAAACACCATATATTTT	CASSPLGREIVPGNTIYF
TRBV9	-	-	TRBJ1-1	TGTGCCAGCAGCGTAGTTCACGTGAACACTGAAGCTTTCTTT	CASSVVHVNTEAFF
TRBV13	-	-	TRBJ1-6	TGTGCCAGCAGTCCGGTGGGGGAAAGGGGTAATTCACCCCTCCACTTT	CASSPVGERGNSPLHF
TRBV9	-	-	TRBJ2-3	TGTGCCAGCAGCGTAGCAAGCGGATCCACAGATACGCAGTATTTT	CASSVASGSTDTQYF
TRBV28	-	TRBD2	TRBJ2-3	TGTGCCAGCAGATTGGGACCCTGGCGGGAGGGTGTGAATACGCAGTATTTT	CASRLGPWREGVNTQYF
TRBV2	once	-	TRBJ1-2	TGTGCCAGCAGTGAAAGATCCGGGACATTCCCTGGCTACACCTTC	CASSERSGTFPGYTF
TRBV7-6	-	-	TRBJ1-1	TGTGCCAGCAGCTCCCTTGCGGTGAACACTGAAGCTTTCTTT	CASSSLAVNTEAFF
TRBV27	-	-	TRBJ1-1	TGTGCCAGCAGTTTAGGACTCAACACTGAAGCTTTCTTT	CASSLGLNTEAFF
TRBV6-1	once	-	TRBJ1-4	TGTGCCAGCAGTGAAGCGCCCGGGGCAACTAATGAAAAACTGTTTTTT	CASSEAPGATNEKLFF
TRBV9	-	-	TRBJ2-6	TGTGCCAGCAGCTCATCCGATCAGGGCAGCGACAGAGCCAACGTCCTGACTTTC	CASSSSDQGSDRANVLTF
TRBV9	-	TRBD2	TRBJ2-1	TGTGCCAGCAGCGTTGCGGGAGTCGTAAATGAGCAGTTCTTC	CASSVAGVVNEQFF
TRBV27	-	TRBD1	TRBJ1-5	TGTGCCAGCAGTTTTCGGACAGGATACAATCAGCCCCAGCATTTT	CASSFRTGYNQPQHF
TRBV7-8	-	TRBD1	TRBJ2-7	TGTGCCAGCAGCACACAGGGGGTCTCCTACGAGCAGTACTTC	CASSTQGVSYEQYF
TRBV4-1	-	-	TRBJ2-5	TGCGCCAGCAGCCAACAGGGAGCGGTGACTCGGGCAGAGACCCAGTACTTC	CASSQQGAVTRAETQYF
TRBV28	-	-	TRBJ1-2	TGTGCCAGCACCCCGGGGGAGGGGACCTATGGCTACACCTTC	CASTPGEGTYGYTF
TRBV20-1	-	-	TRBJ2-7	TGCAGTGCTGGCGACTCCTACGAGCAGTACTTC	CSAGDSYEQYF
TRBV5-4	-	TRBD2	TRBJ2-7	TGTGCCAGCAGCTTTGAGGGACTAGCGGGGCCAAGCTCCTACGAGCAGTACTTC	CASSFEGLAGPSSYEQYF
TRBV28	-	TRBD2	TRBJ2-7	TGTGCCAGCAGCCTACTAGCGGGAAACTACGAGCAGTACTTC	CASSLLAGNYEQYF
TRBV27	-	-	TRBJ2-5	TGTGCCAGCAGTCCACTCTGGGTGTCGGGAGCGGGTAAGGGTAGGGAGACCCAGTACTTC	CASSPLWVSGAGKGRETQYF
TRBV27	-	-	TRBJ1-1	TGTGCCAGCAGTTTATTATCCTCCAACACTGAAGCTTTCTTT	CASSLLSSNTEAFF
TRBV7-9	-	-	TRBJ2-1	TGTGCCAGCAGCTTAGAAGCCAATGAGCAGTTCTTC	CASSLEANEQFF
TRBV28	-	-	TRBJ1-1	TGTGCCAGCAGTTTCGCCGTGGGGACTGAAGCTTTCTTT	CASSFAVGTEAFF